A selection of T cell receptor beta chains follows, all from one sample in a study of T cells in Graves' hyperthyroidism and ophthalmopathy. In TCRdb, the multiplex PCR reads were re-called with MiXCR into one record per CDR3 protein. Of approximately 600,000 distinct CDR3 sequences listed, around 20% are singletons. Sequenced sample: blood. The receptors stem from a man aged 30 to 45 with Graves' ophthalmopathy. Both conserved end residues are part of each CDR3. A D gene is named only where the DNA matches it firmly. Some rows mark clone size as missing; the rest say once, few, many or name a class of expanded clone.

DNA	CDR3	V	D	J	size
TGTGCCAGCAGCCATATTCCAGGGGGGAACACTGAAGCTTTCTTT	CASSHIPGGNTEAFF	TRBV3-1	TRBD1	TRBJ1-1	few
TGTGCCAGCAGTTCTCTGGCGGGAGGGGGTACCGGGGAGCTGTTTTTT	CASSSLAGGGTGELFF	TRBV6-5	TRBD2	TRBJ2-2	few
TGTGCCAGCAGCTTGCCCGGACAGGGGGCAAACAATGAGCAGTTCTTC	CASSLPGQGANNEQFF	TRBV5-6	TRBD1	TRBJ2-1	few
TGTGCCAGCAGGCTCGGGGGTCCAAACTCTGGCTACACCTTC	CASRLGGPNSGYTF	TRBV28	.	TRBJ1-2	many
TGCAGTGCTCTGGGGACGGCGAACACTGAAGCTTTCTTT	CSALGTANTEAFF	TRBV20-1	.	TRBJ1-1	few
TGTGCCAGCAGCCAGGTCCGACTAGCGTCCCAAGAGACCCAGTACTTC	CASSQVRLASQETQYF	TRBV3-1	TRBD2	TRBJ2-5	.
TGTGCCATCAGTGAGGCCTCCCTACAGCCCCAGCATTTT	CAISEASLQPQHF	TRBV10-3	.	TRBJ1-5	.
TGCGCCAGCAGCCGTCCTAGTGGGACAGATACGCAGCATTTT	CASSRPSGTDTQHF	TRBV5-1	TRBD1	TRBJ1-5	.
TGTGCCAGCAGCCCGGACAGGGGGGTATATGGCTACACCTTC	CASSPDRGVYGYTF	TRBV5-5	TRBD1	TRBJ1-2	few
TGTGCCAGCAGCGCAGGGGGCGCGGACACTGAAGCTTTCTTT	CASSAGGADTEAFF	TRBV4-2	TRBD1	TRBJ1-1	.
TGTGCCAGCAGCGTAGGGACGGGGGGGGCCAACGTCCTGACTTTC	CASSVGTGGANVLTF	TRBV9	.	TRBJ2-6	once
TGTGCCAGCAGCTTAGAGTCCGGAGGGAATAATTCACCCCTCCACTTT	CASSLESGGNNSPLHF	TRBV7-2	.	TRBJ1-6	.
TGTGCCAGCAGCCCCCGGGGAGGACGAGGAGTAACACCCCAGCATTTT	CASSPRGGRGVTPQHF	TRBV7-2	.	TRBJ1-5	.
TGCGCCAGCAGCTTATCCTCAATGGGGACAGGGGGAACAGATACGCAGTATTTT	CASSLSSMGTGGTDTQYF	TRBV5-1	TRBD1	TRBJ2-3	.
TGTGCCAGCAGTTACTCGAATGTTGATGAGCAGTTCTTC	CASSYSNVDEQFF	TRBV6-2/TRBV6-3	.	TRBJ2-1	few